A single sample is the source of the 22 T cell receptor beta chains below, sequenced in a study of shared clonotypes between healthy human individuals. Clones were sequenced by immunoSEQ multiplex PCR, and TCRdb holds only the in-frame ones, with some missing. Altogether about 1 million clones are present, about 77% being singletons, with the ten largest covering about 1.5%. Sequencing was performed on memory CD4+ T cells sorted from blood. The subset is: CD45RA-negative fraction. These receptors all stem from a man aged 18 to 35 in good health.

The chain joins TRBV5-1 to TRBJ1-4; weak D call: TRBD1 (6 bases). The CDR3 has 14 amino acids. V was cut by 3 bases and J by 16 bases, with 22 bases left in between. CDR1 SGHRS and CDR2 YFSETQ come from the germline V gene. CDR3 sequence (DNA): TGCGCCAGCAGCTACGGAACTCCAGGGGATGTAGGGTTTTTT. Amino acid sequence: CASSYGTPGDVGFF.

This chain connects TRBV6-6 to TRBJ2-7; D ambiguous. Germline values: CDR1 MNHNY, CDR2 SVGAGI (reference sequence). Between the trimmed V and J ends, which lost 0 bases and 4 bases, there was a span of 7 bases. The CDR3 is 13 amino acids. The CDR3 loop is CASSYSNSYEQYF. CDR3 bases: TGTGCCAGCAGTTACTCAAACTCGTACGAGCAGTACTTC.

V gene TRBV5-6 combines with J gene TRBJ1-2; 10 nucleotides align to TRBD1. V trimming: 4 bases; J trimming: 0 bases; junction bases outside the gene matches: 9. The length of the CDR3 is 17 residues. Germline CDR1 and CDR2: SGHDT and YYEEEE. CDR3 nucleotide sequence: TGTGCCAGCAGCCCGGGGACAGGGGCAGTCGCTAACTATGGCTACACCTTC. Its translation is CASSPGTGAVANYGYTF.

This chain's CDR3 is CASTVPTGGNPIGGYGYTF. DNA for the CDR3: TGTGCCAGTACCGTCCCTACAGGGGGTAACCCTATAGGTGGCTATGGCTACACCTTC. The chain couples TRBV19 to TRBJ1-2; TRBD1 agrees at 8 bases. V shed 7 bases, J shed 4 bases, and the junction held 23 bases outside the gene matches. Germline loops: CDR1 LNHDA, CDR2 SQIVND (reference sequence). The CDR3 sequence is 19 residues long. Based on the CDR3 plus reference TRBV19 and TRBJ1-2, the full variable domain is DGGITQSPKYLFRKEGQNVTLSCEQNLNHDAMYWYRQDPGQGLRLIYYSQIVNDFQKGDIAEGYSVSREKKESFPLTVTSAQKNPTAFYLCASTVPTGGNPIGGYGYTFGSGTRLTVV.

The chain links TRBV11-2 to TRBJ2-2; 8 bases agree with TRBD2. Germline CDR1 SGHAT, CDR2 FQNNGV. The CDR3 covers 15 residues. The J segment lost 2 bases and the V segment lost 6 bases, leaving 5 bases of the junction unmatched. The CDR3 reads CASRPLAENTGELFF. CDR3 in DNA: TGTGCCAGCAGGCCACTAGCGGAAAACACCGGGGAGCTGTTTTTT.

Remarks on this clone: Other nucleotide sequences in the sample specify the same CDR3. The chain links TRBV18 to TRBJ1-5; a weak D match, TRBD1 (5 bases). V shed 6 bases and J shed 13 bases, with 22 bases lying between them. The CDR3 contains 14 residues. Germline CDR1 is KGHSH and CDR2 is LQKENI. As DNA, the CDR3 is TGTGCCAGCTCCCCCATGGGGGAAGGGGCGCCTCAGCATTTT. It specifies CASSPMGEGAPQHF.

Turning to this clone: It may be a read error: a sequence one base away is much more abundant. The chain recombines TRBV27 with TRBJ1-1; the D is unclear. V gave up 6 bases and J gave up 0 bases, with 2 bases separating them. This CDR3 comprises 11 residues. Germline CDR1 and CDR2: MNHEY and SMNVEV (reference sequence). DNA for the CDR3: TGTGCCAGCAGGATGAACACTGAAGCTTTCTTT. Translation: CASRMNTEAFF.

This clone was recorded a few times. This CDR3 is CASSLGWGAPNTEAFF. The CDR3 bases are TGTGCCAGCAGCTTGGGTTGGGGGGCCCCCAACACTGAAGCTTTCTTT. The chain uses TRBV5-4 and TRBJ1-1; a weak D match, TRBD1 (6 bases). The CDR3 has 16 residues. CDR1 is SGHNT and CDR2 is YYREEE in the germline V gene (reference sequence). Trimming stripped 0 bases from V and 2 bases from J, with 14 bases between.

This chain links TRBV7-9 with TRBJ2-7; 7 bases align to TRBD2. Unmatched junction bases numbered 10, after V lost 5 bases and J lost 9 bases. This CDR3 has 13 residues. Germline V gene lookup returns CDR1 SEHNR and CDR2 FQNEAQ (reference sequence). This CDR3 is CASSLDGGTGQYF. In DNA form, the CDR3 reads TGTGCCAGCAGCCTGGACGGGGGGACGGGGCAGTACTTC.

The V gene is TRBV10-3, the J gene TRBJ2-2; TRBD1 agrees at 7 bases. Germline loops: CDR1 ENHRY, CDR2 SYGVKD. Trimming took 5 bases from V and 4 from J; bases not matched to a gene: 7. The CDR3 has 15 amino acids. This chain's CDR3 is CAISPQGVVTGELFF. In DNA, the CDR3 is TGTGCCATCAGTCCCCAGGGGGTAGTCACCGGGGAGCTGTTTTTT.

This chain uses TRBV6-1 with TRBJ2-7; D unclear. V was trimmed by 7 bases and J by 6 bases, leaving 19 bases between them. This CDR3 region has 14 residues. The germline V gene has CDR1 MNHNS and CDR2 SASEGT. The CDR3: CASTLTPLMGEQYF. CDR3 nucleotides: TGTGCCAGCACCCTGACCCCCCTTATGGGCGAGCAGTACTTC.

The chain recombines TRBV18 with TRBJ1-2; D may be TRBD1 (5 bases). The CDR3 has 13 residues. In germline, CDR1 is KGHSH, CDR2 LQKENI. Trimming pared 5 bases from V and 7 bases from J, leaving 14 bases between. The CDR3 here is CASSGSDSRGYTF. The CDR3 nucleotides are TGTGCCAGCTCAGGTTCTGACAGCCGTGGCTACACCTTC.

This chain joins TRBV5-1 and TRBJ2-7, with 7 positions matching TRBD2. The CDR3 loop spans 15 amino acids. The V segment lost 0 bases and the J segment 3 bases; nucleotides outside the gene matches: 6. Germline assignment: CDR1 SGHRS and CDR2 YFSETQ. The CDR3 DNA follows: TGCGCCAGCAGCTTGGCGGGCGGGAGTAACTACGAGCAGTACTTC. Amino acid sequence: CASSLAGGSNYEQYF.

This clone was found a few times. V gene TRBV7-9 combines with J gene TRBJ1-6; D might be TRBD1 (5 bases). The length of the CDR3 is 15 residues. CDR1 and CDR2 from the germline V gene are SEHNR and FQNEAQ (reference sequence). V lost 5 bases and J lost 6, with 14 bases in between. The CDR3 nucleotides read TGTGCCAGCAGCGTCGGTCAGGGAGTTAATTCACCCCTCCACTTT. Amino acid sequence: CASSVGQGVNSPLHF.

This clone was observed many times. The chain joins TRBV7-2 to TRBJ1-2; 8 nucleotides agree with TRBD1. The CDR3 has 17 amino acids. The germline V gene has CDR1 SGHTA and CDR2 FQGNSA. Trimming took 4 bases from V and 5 from J; bases not matched to a gene: 15. The CDR3 nucleotides read TGTGCCAGCAGCTCCGGGTTCGAAGGACAGGGAGGATATGGCTACACCTTC. The encoded protein is CASSSGFEGQGGYGYTF.

The chain recombines TRBV12-1 with TRBJ2-1; the table gives TRBD2 as D, unverified against the DNA. TRBV12-1 is labeled a pseudogene. This CDR3 is built from 14 residues. DNA of the CDR3: TGTGCGGGGAGGGAGCCAACCTTCTACAATGAGCAGTTCTTC. Amino acids: CAGREPTFYNEQFF.

This clone was seen just once. The rearrangement links TRBV5-1 to TRBJ2-1; a weak D match, TRBD1 (6 bases). The CDR3 is made up of 17 amino acids. The germline gives CDR1 SGHRS, CDR2 YFSETQ. Trimming pared 1 base from V and 0 bases from J, leaving 14 bases between. The CDR3 region is CASSLNPTGSSYNEQFF. CDR3 in DNA: TGCGCCAGCAGCTTGAACCCCACAGGGAGCTCCTACAATGAGCAGTTCTTC. Combining the CDR3 with reference TRBV5-1 and TRBJ2-1 gives the whole variable domain KAGVTQTPRYLIKTRGQQVTLSCSPISGHRSVSWYQQTPGQGLQFLFEYFSETQRNKGNFPGRFSGRQFSNSRSEMNVSTLELGDSALYLCASSLNPTGSSYNEQFFGPGTRLTVL.

V is TRBV4-1 and J is TRBJ2-2, with 7 nucleotides matching TRBD1. V lost 4 bases, J lost 4 bases, and 9 bases stayed unmatched. Germline V gives CDR1 MGHRA, CDR2 YSYEKL. This CDR3 spans 16 amino acids. The CDR3, as DNA: TGCGCCAGCAGCCCCAGAGGGACAGTCCTCACCGGGGAGCTGTTTTTT. Translating gives CASSPRGTVLTGELFF.

The V and J genes are TRBV11-3 and TRBJ2-3, with D hard to call. The CDR3 has 13 residues. V was cut by 6 bases and J by 4 bases, with 11 bases left in between. Germline assignment: CDR1 SGHNT and CDR2 YENEEA. CDR3 DNA: TGTGCCAGCAGTCAGTCGGTGGCAGATACGCAGTATTTT. It is translated as CASSQSVADTQYF. The full variable domain, in which reference TRBV11-3 and TRBJ2-3 provide the parts outside the CDR3, is EAGVVQSPRYKIIEKKQPVAFWCNPISGHNTLYWYLQNLGQGPELLIRYENEEAVDDSQLPKDRFSAERLKGVDSTLKIQPAELGDSAVYLCASSQSVADTQYFGPGTRLTVL.

This clone was picked up a small number of times. The genes are TRBV4-2 and TRBJ2-3; D is ambiguous. Germline V CDR1 and CDR2: LGHNA, YNFKEQ. CDR3 size: 16 residues. V lost 0 bases and J lost 0, with 10 bases in between. The CDR3, as DNA: TGTGCCAGCAGCCAAGAAACTGGTCGGAGCACAGATACGCAGTATTTT. This gives the protein CASSQETGRSTDTQYF.

The chain employs TRBV4-2 and TRBJ2-5, with 8 nucleotides matching TRBD2. The CDR3 contains 18 residues. In germline, CDR1 is LGHNA, CDR2 YNFKEQ. The V and J ends lost 0 bases and 5 bases, in that order; junction bases with no gene match: 14. The CDR3 DNA follows: TGTGCCAGCAGCCAAGATCAAGTAAGCGGGGGACTGTGGGAGACCCAGTACTTC. Residues: CASSQDQVSGGLWETQYF.

Details on this clone: The same CDR3 arises from other DNA sequences in this sample as well. The V gene is TRBV5-4, the J gene TRBJ2-3; D unresolved. The germline gives CDR1 SGHNT, CDR2 YYREEE (reference sequence). V lost 0 bases and J 4 bases, leaving 3 bases between the germline ends. The CDR3 consists of 12 residues. This CDR3 reads CASSLDADTQYF. CDR3 sequence (DNA): TGTGCCAGCAGCTTGGATGCAGATACGCAGTATTTT.